The T cell receptor (beta chain) under discussion was sequenced for a study of T-cell memory formation after mild COVID-19. 5'RACE with constant-segment primers built TCRalpha and TCRbeta cDNA libraries with UMIs. From the 5' RACE reads, TCRdb called clonotypes with MiXCR, one entry per CDR3 protein. In the table there are about 350,000 distinct CDR3 sequences, roughly an eighth of which are singletons. V lost 2 bases and J lost 4, with 8 bases in between. The CDR3 has 13 residues. Study observations and caveats: Later expanders leaned CD4+, whereas day 15 to 85 contracting clones were balanced CD4/CD8.

This clonotype appeared a few times. Its antigen is currently unknown. This sequence was found in a man between 18 and 35 years old who had mild COVID-19 (a few samples of this study predate the infection). Cell type and time point are not known. The sequenced sample consisted of PBMCs or a T cell subset sorted from them (not recorded which). The chain recombines TRBV12-3 or TRBV12-4 with TRBJ2-5; D is perhaps TRBD1 (5 bases). The CDR3 loop reads CASSLIGVETQYF. For the CDR3, the DNA is TGTGCCAGCAGTTTAATAGGGGTAGAGACCCAGTACTTC.